This T cell receptor beta chain originates from a study of blood T cell repertoires in COVID-19. This CDR3 comprises 16 residues. CDR1 and CDR2 (germline): PRHDT, FYEKMQ (reference sequence). Unmatched junction bases numbered 7, after V lost 5 bases and J lost 3 bases. Source study methods: Nucleated cell number was recorded as an estimate derived from reference gene primer amplification. Using immunoSEQ multiplex PCR, the repertoire was profiled, and TCRdb retains in-frame clones only, with some absent. The V and J calls and clone size are taken from that table; D and trimming were inferred from the DNA. The data contain under 300,000 clones, 70% to 90% of them singletons.

The receptor was derived from a woman between 40 and 50 years old with acute COVID-19. The chain combines TRBV13 with TRBJ2-5; 12 bases line up with TRBD2. Sequencing was done on a sample of PBMCs or T cells enriched from blood (not recorded which). The CDR3 DNA follows: TGTGCCAGCAGCGGGGCTAGCGGGAGGGCCGAAGAGACCCAGTACTTC. This encodes CASSGASGRAEETQYF.